Detailed here is one T cell receptor beta chain. TCRdb's table, derived via immunoSEQ multiplex PCR, lists solely in-frame clones and lacks some. The repertoire holds about 660,000 clones, around nine tenths seen once, with 0.0095% to 0.012% in the top ten. The sample originates from a study of shared T cell receptors in the human thymus. Germline V lookup: CDR1 KGHSY, CDR2 FQNENV. The CDR3 totals 16 residues. Trimming took 2 bases from V and 5 from J; bases not matched to a gene: 9. The data were also submitted as part of a second study, on human thymus T cells.

The receptor comes from a boy in the first two years of life with a congenital heart defect. Sequenced material: thymocytes. The rearrangement links TRBV16 to TRBJ1-2; 9 positions agree with TRBD1. CDR3 bases: TGTGCCAGCAGCCAAATACAGGGGGCGAGTCGATATGGCTACACCTTC. The encoded protein is CASSQIQGASRYGYTF.